The following is a TCR beta chain sequence with its context. What it binds is not known. V lost 5 bases to trimming and J lost 4 bases, with 18 bases between them. The CDR3 is 16 residues long. CDR1 is LNHDA and CDR2 is SQIVND in the germline V gene (reference sequence). This entry belongs to a study of PD-1 blockade in classical Hodgkin lymphoma. Turning to the study itself: Intravenous delivery of nivolumab at 3 mg/kg to patients occurred every 2 weeks.

Study-wide results and limits: Reports described newly diagnosed patients as having lower baseline TCR diversity than healthy donors. Complete responders possessed baseline diversity comparable to newly diagnosed patients. TCR diversity in CD4+, not CD8+, cells rose significantly by C4D1.

Here immunoSEQ multiplex PCR was the method, and the copy in TCRdb shows in-frame clones only, minus some. Counted here are 9,500 or so clones, about 84% occurring once; the ten biggest clones make up approximately 47%. Specified time point: cycle 4 day 1 (C4D1), after 5 to 7 weeks of nivolumab. Every one of the patients relapsed after autologous stem cell transplantation (brentuximab vedotin exposure was variable). This sequence was found in a human donor with classical Hodgkin lymphoma. Sequencing used peripheral blood mononuclear cells (PBMCs), obtained before the fourth cycle of nivolumab. J is TRBJ1-5 and V is TRBV19; D unclear. DNA of the CDR3: TGTGCCAGTAGTCCCCGGGCGGCCGAGGGTAATCAGCCCCAGCATTTT. Translated: CASSPRAAEGNQPQHF. The complete variable domain, with remaining parts taken from reference TRBV19 and TRBJ1-5, reads DGGITQSPKYLFRKEGQNVTLSCEQNLNHDAMYWYRQDPGQGLRLIYYSQIVNDFQKGDIAEGYSVSREKKESFPLTVTSAQKNPTAFYLCASSPRAAEGNQPQHFGDGTRLSIL.